The 21 T cell receptor beta chains listed next were all sequenced from one sample in a study of beta chain features in type 1 diabetes. Every bit of the isolated RNA underwent reverse transcription, so sequencing read expressed TCRB transcripts. TCRdb keeps only in-frame clones here, not all; method: immunoSEQ multiplex PCR. The sample has 140,000 or so clones; about 10% are singletons. The sample taken for sequencing was naive CD4+ T cells from blood. These receptors were obtained from a man between 18 and 35 years old in good health.

There are a few counts of this clone. This chain uses TRBV7-2 with TRBJ2-3, with no clear D. This CDR3 is 14 amino acids long. V gave up 7 bases and J gave up 0 bases, with 11 bases separating them. Germline CDR1 and CDR2: SGHTA and FQGNSA. CDR3 sequence: CASTPSGSTDTQYF. The CDR3 nucleotides read TGTGCCAGCACCCCAAGTGGCAGCACAGATACGCAGTATTTT.

The table lists this clone with many counts. This chain connects TRBV7-2 to TRBJ2-7, with 8 bases lining up with TRBD2. CDR1 is SGHTA, CDR2 FQGNSA, per germline. V shed 0 bases, J shed 3 bases, and the junction held 4 bases outside the gene matches. The CDR3 is 15 residues long. CDR3 in amino acids: CASSLALAVNYEQYF. The CDR3 DNA is TGTGCCAGCAGCTTAGCACTAGCGGTTAACTACGAGCAGTACTTC. Full variable domain (remainder filled in from reference TRBV7-2 and TRBJ2-7): GAGVSQSPSNKVTEKGKDVELRCDPISGHTALYWYRQSLGQGLEFLIYFQGNSAPDKSGLPSDRFSAERTGGSVSTLTIQRTQQEDSAVYLCASSLALAVNYEQYFGPGTRLTVT.

The table lists this clone with a few counts. This chain joins TRBV15 and TRBJ1-2; possible D gene TRBD1, 6 bases. The ends were cut back, 1 base at V and 8 bases at J, with 11 bases in the middle. The CDR3 runs to 13 residues. The germline gives CDR1 LNHNV, CDR2 YYDKDF (reference sequence). The CDR3 sequence is CATSRAGVTGYTF. The CDR3 DNA reads as TGTGCCACCAGCAGAGCAGGGGTGACCGGCTACACCTTC.

The gene calls are TRBV4-1 and TRBJ1-2, with D possibly TRBD1 on 6 matching bases. This CDR3 contains 15 residues. Between the trimmed V and J ends, which lost 7 bases and 7 bases, there was a span of 22 bases. Germline V lookup: CDR1 MGHRA, CDR2 YSYEKL. Here the CDR3 DNA reads TGCGCCAGCAATCGTGCCCCCGGGACATCCTTTGGCTACACCTTC. Translated, it gives CASNRAPGTSFGYTF.

The V call is TRBV7-9, the J call TRBJ2-7; 8 positions agree with TRBD1. The CDR3 length is 13 residues. J lost 5 bases, V lost 2 bases, and 2 bases had no gene match. The V gene's germline CDR1 is SEHNR and CDR2 FQNEAQ (reference sequence). The CDR3, as DNA: TGTGCCAGCAGCTTAACAGGGGGTGACGAGCAGTACTTC. Amino acid sequence: CASSLTGGDEQYF.

This chain joins TRBV6-5 and TRBJ1-2; 8 nucleotides align to TRBD1. Germline V CDR1 and CDR2: MNHEY, SVGAGI. J gave up 8 bases and V 1 base, and 9 bases lay outside the gene matches. The CDR3 covers 15 residues. In DNA, the CDR3 is TGTGCCAGCAGTTACTTCCGACAGGGGTCTTTCGGCTACACCTTC. Its translation: CASSYFRQGSFGYTF.

This chain uses TRBV4-3 with TRBJ1-5; D perhaps matches TRBD1 (6 bases). Germline V CDR1 and CDR2: LGHNA, YSLEER. CDR3 length: 14 amino acids. V gave up 1 base and J gave up 4 bases, with 8 bases separating them. The CDR3 spells CASSQGRGNQPQHF. In nucleotides, the CDR3 is TGCGCCAGCAGCCAAGGCAGGGGTAATCAGCCCCAGCATTTT.

In DNA, the CDR3 is TGTGCCAGCAGCTTGCCGGGTCCGAGCTCCTACAATGAGCAGTTCTTC. It encodes CASSLPGPSSYNEQFF. V usage is TRBV5-4 and J usage is TRBJ2-1; no clear D. Germline CDR1 reads SGHNT; CDR2 reads YYREEE (reference sequence). The CDR3 has 16 residues. V dropped 1 base and J dropped 0 bases, with 11 bases sitting between them.

The chain is built from TRBV2 and TRBJ1-6, with 9 bases identical to TRBD1. CDR3 length equals 14 residues. Germline V lookup: CDR1 SNHLY, CDR2 FYNNEI. Trimming cost V 7 bases and J 9 bases; bases outside gene matches: 7. Written as DNA, the CDR3 is TGTGCCAGCAAACTACAGGGGGCAAGTTCACCCCTCCACTTT. Protein: CASKLQGASSPLHF.

The chain has TRBV7-2 and TRBJ2-3; D might be TRBD2 (7 bases). The CDR3 extends over 13 amino acids. V dropped 11 bases and J dropped 2 bases, with 14 bases sitting between them. Germline CDR1 SGHTA, CDR2 FQGNSA. The CDR3 here is CACGAGATDTQYF. The CDR3 nucleotides read TGTGCCTGCGGGGCGGGGGCCACAGATACGCAGTATTTT.

J is TRBJ2-7 and V is TRBV6-5; tentatively, D is TRBD2 (5 bases). CDR3 length: 14 amino acids. V lost 11 bases, J lost 5 bases, and 22 bases lay in between. Germline CDR1 is MNHEY and CDR2 is SVGAGI. CDR3 coding DNA: TGTGCCTCCAGTCTGAGGGCACCTCCCAACGAGCAGTACTTC. Translated: CASSLRAPPNEQYF.

The chain joins TRBV28 to TRBJ2-3; the match to TRBD2 covers 9 bases. Trimming took 5 bases from V and 0 from J; bases not matched to a gene: 9. The CDR3 extends over 17 amino acids. Germline V gives CDR1 MDHEN, CDR2 SYDVKM. CDR3 sequence (DNA): TGTGCCAGCAGTCTATTAGCGGGGGTACGTAGCACAGATACGCAGTATTTT. It specifies CASSLLAGVRSTDTQYF.

This clone was counted between two and nine times. V and J are TRBV4-1 and TRBJ1-3; 7 nucleotides agree with TRBD1. The length of the CDR3 is 15 residues. Germline V gene sequence: CDR1 MGHRA, CDR2 YSYEKL. Trimming took 7 bases from V and 3 from J; bases not matched to a gene: 9. CDR3 sequence: CASTPTGTFGNTIYF. DNA of the CDR3: TGCGCCAGCACACCGACAGGGACCTTTGGAAACACCATATATTTT.

This chain links TRBV6-5 with TRBJ2-7; D is ambiguous. Trimming left V 6 bases short and J 3 bases short, with 12 bases between. The CDR3 is 13 amino acids. CDR1 and CDR2 from the germline V gene are MNHEY and SVGAGI. The CDR3 DNA reads TGTGCCAGCAGGGGCAGCAACGACTACGAGCAGTACTTC. Amino acid sequence: CASRGSNDYEQYF.

This clone has ten or more counts. The chain carries TRBV7-2 and TRBJ2-7; 9 nucleotides line up with TRBD1. The germline V gene has CDR1 SGHTA and CDR2 FQGNSA. The CDR3 is 14 amino acids. V was clipped by 5 bases and J by 3 bases; unmatched bases: 5. In DNA, the CDR3 is TGTGCCAGCAGCCCTCAGACAGGGGGCTACGAGCAGTACTTC. It encodes CASSPQTGGYEQYF.

The genes are TRBV4-3 and TRBJ1-3, with D perhaps TRBD1 (5 bases). The germline V and J ends were trimmed by 1 base and 0 bases, with 10 bases remaining between them. Germline V CDR1 and CDR2: LGHNA, YSLEER. This CDR3 comprises 16 residues. CDR3 coding DNA: TGCGCCAGCAGCCAAGGGAGGGGCAACTCTGGAAACACCATATATTTT. This encodes CASSQGRGNSGNTIYF.

The sample holds a few counts of this clone. The V call is TRBV5-4, the J call TRBJ2-3, with 7 bases identical to TRBD2. There are 16 residues in the CDR3. The V gene end was trimmed by 1 base and the J gene end by 0 bases; junction bases not matched to a gene: 5. Germline V gives CDR1 SGHNT, CDR2 YYREEE (reference sequence). The CDR3 bases are TGTGCCAGCAGCTTGAAGACGGGGGGAAGCACAGATACGCAGTATTTT. Translated: CASSLKTGGSTDTQYF.

This clone has only a few counts. The chain links TRBV30 to TRBJ2-7; 8 nucleotides line up with TRBD1. The germline CDR1 and CDR2 sequences are GTSNPN and SVGIG (reference sequence). V lost 3 bases and J lost 6; bases outside the gene matches: 1. The CDR3 runs to 11 residues. CDR3 residues: CAWSDRGEQYF. The DNA of the CDR3 is TGTGCCTGGAGCGACAGGGGCGAGCAGTACTTC.

V usage is TRBV6-5 and J usage is TRBJ1-6; D gene unclear. This CDR3 comprises 16 residues. V dropped 2 bases and J dropped 0 bases, with 8 bases sitting between them. Germline V gives CDR1 MNHEY, CDR2 SVGAGI. CDR3 loop: CASSYDKSSYNSPLHF. The CDR3 region has the DNA TGTGCCAGCAGTTACGATAAGAGCTCCTATAATTCACCCCTCCACTTT.

This clone was counted only a few times. The chain joins TRBV18 to TRBJ2-2, with D unclear. The V end was cut by 0 bases, the J end by 3 bases, with 5 bases between. Germline V gives CDR1 KGHSH, CDR2 LQKENI. This CDR3 has 14 amino acids. The CDR3 here is CASSPPGYTGELFF. Written as DNA, the CDR3 is TGTGCCAGCTCACCACCCGGGTACACCGGGGAGCTGTTTTTT.

This clone showed up many times. The chain recombines TRBV7-2 with TRBJ2-6; a weak D match, TRBD1 (5 bases). This CDR3 region has 16 residues. Germline assignment: CDR1 SGHTA and CDR2 FQGNSA. Trimming removed 5 bases at V and 0 bases at J, with 11 bases between. The CDR3 region has the DNA TGTGCCAGCAGCGGACATCTAACCTCTGGGGCCAACGTCCTGACTTTC. It yields the protein CASSGHLTSGANVLTF.